The 32 T cell receptor beta chains presented below share a single source sample, sequenced in a study of regulatory T cells in long-lasting Graves disease. Time point described: newly diagnosed GD, antithyroid drugs for less than 3 months. The TCR library was made from RNA extracted from PBMCs. Building the TCR beta libraries relied on iRepertoire HTBI primers, and CDR3 regions underwent Arm-PCR. TCRdb re-called the multiplex PCR reads through MiXCR, storing one row per CDR3 protein. The top ten clones hold 12% of a sample with approximately 480,000 distinct CDR3 sequences, under 20% of them seen once. Another study also made use of these data, one on T cells in Graves' hyperthyroidism and ophthalmopathy.

The starting material was peripheral blood mononuclear cells (PBMCs), obtained at new diagnosis, from a patient treated with antithyroid drugs. These receptors were collected from a man between 40 and 49 years old with Graves disease.

The sample holds many counts of this clonotype. This chain joins TRBV3-1 and TRBJ2-3; TRBD2 matches at 9 bases. The CDR3 is made up of 17 amino acids. The V gene end was trimmed by 0 bases and the J gene end by 0 bases; junction bases not matched to a gene: 4. Germline V CDR1 and CDR2: LGHDT, YNNKEL (reference sequence). The CDR3 DNA reads as TGTGCCAGCAGCCAAGATCTAGCGGGACCCAGCACAGATACGCAGTATTTT. The encoded protein is CASSQDLAGPSTDTQYF.

This clonotype was seen ten or more times. The V gene is TRBV6-1, the J gene TRBJ2-7, with 9 bases identical to TRBD1. V lost 6 bases, J lost 0 bases, and 3 bases stayed unmatched. CDR1 is MNHNS, CDR2 SASEGT, per germline. The CDR3 covers 14 residues. The CDR3 region is CASSRTGASYEQYF. The CDR3, as DNA: TGTGCCAGCAGCCGGACAGGGGCCTCCTACGAGCAGTACTTC.

This clonotype was seen ten or more times. J is TRBJ2-3 and V is TRBV13; 8 bases match TRBD2. The CDR3 loop spans 17 amino acids. V lost 3 bases to trimming and J lost 4 bases; unmatched junction nucleotides: 12. The germline V gene encodes CDR1 PRHDT and CDR2 FYEKMQ (reference sequence). CDR3 in amino acids: CASSFAAGTRRSDTQYF. The DNA of the CDR3 is TGTGCCAGCAGCTTTGCAGCCGGGACTAGGCGATCAGATACGCAGTATTTT.

A few counts support this clonotype. The chain couples TRBV7-2 to TRBJ2-7, with D possibly matching TRBD2 (6 bases). V lost 3 bases, J lost 2 bases, and 14 bases lay in between. CDR3 length equals 15 residues. Germline-derived CDR1 and CDR2 are SGHTA and FQGNSA. The DNA for the CDR3 is TGTGCCAGCAGCTTGGTGGTAGCGGAGACCTACGAGCAGTACTTC. Translated, it gives CASSLVVAETYEQYF.

This clonotype occurred many times. The chain carries TRBV20-1 and TRBJ2-7; 10 bases map to TRBD2. V lost 1 base and J lost 0; bases outside the gene matches: 0. This CDR3 spans 14 amino acids. Germline CDR1 DFQATT, CDR2 SNEGSKA (reference sequence). The CDR3 DNA reads as TGCAGTGCTAGAGGACTAGCGGGCTCCTACGAGCAGTACTTC. It encodes CSARGLAGSYEQYF.

This clonotype appeared many times. The chain has TRBV20-1 and TRBJ1-1; the D is unclear. With 3 bases removed from V and 6 bases from J, the gap between germline ends came to 14 bases. This CDR3 region has 13 residues. Germline CDR1 and CDR2: DFQATT and SNEGSKA (reference sequence). The CDR3: CSASQLSGAEAFF. The CDR3, as DNA: TGCAGTGCTAGCCAGCTTTCCGGCGCTGAAGCTTTCTTT.

This clonotype was seen ten or more times. This chain links TRBV28 with TRBJ2-2; TRBD1 might be the D (6 bases). There are 15 residues in the CDR3. CDR1 and CDR2 from the germline V gene are MDHEN and SYDVKM. V lost 5 bases to trimming and J lost 4 bases, with 14 bases between them. The CDR3 sequence is CASSHDRPGTGELFF. For the CDR3, the DNA is TGTGCCAGCAGTCACGACAGGCCCGGCACCGGGGAGCTGTTTTTT.

This clonotype turned up a few times. Here the CDR3 reads CASSVGSTISNEQFF. CDR3 DNA sequence: TGTGCCAGCAGCGTTGGCTCGACAATATCCAATGAGCAGTTCTTC. The chain uses TRBV9 and TRBJ2-1; D unclear. V was shortened by 2 bases and J by 6 bases, with 15 bases between the two germline ends. Germline CDR1 and CDR2: SGDLS and YYNGEE. The CDR3 is made up of 15 amino acids. The variable domain in full, with the rest retrieved from reference TRBV9 and TRBJ2-1, is DSGVTQTPKHLITATGQRVTLRCSPRSGDLSVYWYQQSLDQGLQFLIQYYNGEERAKGNILERFSAQQFPDLHSELNLSSLELGDSALYFCASSVGSTISNEQFFGPGTRLTVL.

The J gene is TRBJ1-2, the V gene TRBV15; no firm D call. Trimming stripped 0 bases from V and 8 bases from J, with 16 bases between. The CDR3 has 15 residues. Germline loops: CDR1 LNHNV, CDR2 YYDKDF (reference sequence). DNA of the CDR3: TGTGCCACCAGCAGAGATGGGGAGAGTAGGTCGGGCTACACCTTC. It encodes CATSRDGESRSGYTF.

This clonotype appeared a few times. The chain couples TRBV27 to TRBJ2-7; maybe TRBD1 (6 bases). Germline lookup yields CDR1 MNHEY and CDR2 SMNVEV (reference sequence). The CDR3 extends over 15 amino acids. Trimming shortened V by 4 bases and J by 5 bases, and 18 bases separated the two germline ends. In DNA form, the CDR3 reads TGTGCCAGCAGTTCCCCGTTGAGGGGGACCCACGAGCAGTACTTC. It is translated as CASSSPLRGTHEQYF.

V is TRBV30 and J is TRBJ1-1, with D maybe TRBD1 (5 bases). The V end was cut by 2 bases, the J end by 13 bases, with 14 bases between. Germline V CDR1 and CDR2: GTSNPN, SVGIG (reference sequence). The length of the CDR3 is 11 residues. CDR3 DNA sequence: TGTGCCTGGAGTTCAGCCCCCAGGGTTTTCTTT. This translates into CAWSSAPRVFF.

There are many counts of this clonotype. The V and J genes are TRBV3-1 and TRBJ2-1; a possible D gene is TRBD1 (5 bases). The germline gives CDR1 LGHDT, CDR2 YNNKEL (reference sequence). The CDR3 is made up of 12 amino acids. The ends were cut back, 1 base at V and 9 bases at J, with 7 bases in the middle. The CDR3 DNA reads as TGTGCCAGCAGCCAAGGGGGCTTTGAGCAGTTCTTC. It is translated as CASSQGGFEQFF.

This clonotype was picked up many times. The gene calls are TRBV28 and TRBJ2-7; D might be TRBD2 (6 bases). The germline V gene encodes CDR1 MDHEN and CDR2 SYDVKM. The CDR3 covers 14 residues. V shed 3 bases and J shed 7 bases, with 16 bases lying between them. The CDR3 coding sequence is TGTGCCAGCAGTTTCGGGGGAAATTGGATTGAGCAGTACTTC. It translates to CASSFGGNWIEQYF. Together with reference TRBV28 and TRBJ2-7, the CDR3 gives the full variable domain: DVKVTQSSRYLVKRTGEKVFLECVQDMDHENMFWYRQDPGLGLRLIYFSYDVKMKEKGDIPEGYSVSREKKERFSLILESASTNQTSMYLCASSFGGNWIEQYFGPGTRLTVT.

The sample holds many counts of this clonotype. The chain uses TRBV3-1 and TRBJ2-1; tentatively, D is TRBD2 (6 bases). Germline CDR1 LGHDT, CDR2 YNNKEL (reference sequence). Trimming took off 1 base at V and 6 bases at J, with 13 bases between the two ends. The CDR3 totals 15 residues. The CDR3 coding sequence is TGTGCCAGCAGCCAAGGTAGGGAGGAGGTCAATGAGCAGTTCTTC. It translates to CASSQGREEVNEQFF.

This clonotype showed up many times. The chain is built from TRBV15 and TRBJ1-1; no clear D. V lost 5 bases to trimming and J lost 4 bases, with 11 bases between them. Germline V CDR1 and CDR2: LNHNV, YYDKDF (reference sequence). The CDR3 length is 13 residues. In nucleotides, the CDR3 is TGTGCCACCAGCGGGCCAGGCTTCACTGAAGCTTTCTTT. Translated, it gives CATSGPGFTEAFF.

This clonotype was counted a few times. One base away lies a much larger clone, so this may be a sequencing read error. The gene calls are TRBV28 and TRBJ2-5; 12 nucleotides agree with TRBD1. Germline assignment: CDR1 MDHEN and CDR2 SYDVKM. This CDR3 has 16 amino acids. CDR3 DNA sequence: TGTGCCGGCAGTGCCCTCGGGACAGGGGGCGCGGAGACCCAGTACTTC. It encodes CAGSALGTGGAETQYF.

In this sample, this clonotype turned up many times. This rearrangement joins TRBV28 to TRBJ2-5; TRBD1 aligns across 11 bases. The CDR3 contains 16 residues. In germline, CDR1 is MDHEN, CDR2 SYDVKM. J gave up 5 bases and V 5 bases, and 10 bases lay outside the gene matches. CDR3 amino acids: CASSPPGQGAKETQYF. DNA for the CDR3: TGTGCCAGCAGTCCACCAGGACAGGGGGCGAAGGAGACCCAGTACTTC.

This clonotype was observed at least ten times. This rearrangement joins TRBV2 to TRBJ2-5, with 7 bases identical to TRBD2. Germline V CDR1 and CDR2: SNHLY, FYNNEI. Trimming took 4 bases from V and 4 from J; bases not matched to a gene: 3. This CDR3 region has 13 residues. In DNA form, the CDR3 reads TGTGCCAGCAGTGTATGGGAGGGAGAGACCCAGTACTTC. Translation: CASSVWEGETQYF. Together with reference TRBV2 and TRBJ2-5, the CDR3 gives the full variable domain: EPEVTQTPSHQVTQMGQEVILRCVPISNHLYFYWYRQILGQKVEFLVSFYNNEISEKSEIFDDQFSVERPDGSNFTLKIRSTKLEDSAMYFCASSVWEGETQYFGPGTRLLVL.

The rearrangement links TRBV6-2 or TRBV6-3 to TRBJ2-3; no firm D call. The CDR3 spans 16 residues. V lost 2 bases and J lost 1, with 13 bases in between. Looked up from germline, CDR1 is MNHEY and CDR2 is SVGEGT. CDR3 nucleotides: TGTGCCAGCAGTTACGTGCCGGGTTCGGGCACAGATACGCAGTATTTT. It yields the protein CASSYVPGSGTDTQYF.

The V call is TRBV12-3 or TRBV12-4, the J call TRBJ1-5; tentative D call: TRBD1 (6 bases). V dropped 6 bases and J dropped 3 bases, with 12 bases sitting between them. The CDR3 loop spans 14 amino acids. The CDR3 is CASSSDRTNQPQHF. The CDR3 coding sequence is TGTGCCAGCAGCTCTGACAGGACCAATCAGCCCCAGCATTTT.

Turning to this clonotype: This may come from a read error, since a much larger clone is one base off. The chain combines TRBV27 with TRBJ2-7; 9 nucleotides align to TRBD1. The ends lost 1 base at V and 6 bases at J; junction bases unmatched: 7. The germline gives CDR1 MNHEY, CDR2 SMNVEV (reference sequence). The CDR3 has 15 residues. The CDR3 sequence: CASSLLKGQGREQYF. CDR3 bases: TGTGCCAGCAGTTTATTGAAGGGACAGGGCCGCGAGCAGTACTTC.

This clonotype was counted ten times or more. The V gene is TRBV28, the J gene TRBJ2-7; 7 bases align to TRBD1. After removal of 6 bases from V and 6 bases from J, the junction contained 8 bases not matched to a gene. CDR1 is MDHEN and CDR2 is SYDVKM in the germline V gene. The CDR3 totals 13 residues. The CDR3 DNA is TGTGCCAGCAGCCAGACAGGGTTAGGCGAGCAGTACTTC. Translated: CASSQTGLGEQYF.

This rearrangement joins TRBV19 to TRBJ2-2, with D uncertain. Trimming removed 7 bases at V and 1 base at J, with 7 bases between. The CDR3 runs 13 residues. Per germline, CDR1 LNHDA and CDR2 SQIVND (reference sequence). CDR3 loop: CASTAWNTGELFF. The CDR3 region has the DNA TGTGCCAGTACCGCGTGGAACACCGGGGAGCTGTTTTTT.

This clonotype has ten or more counts. The genes are TRBV11-2 and TRBJ2-1; D perhaps matches TRBD2 (6 bases). Deletions cut 1 base from V and 0 bases from J, with 10 bases between. Germline CDR1 reads SGHAT; CDR2 reads FQNNGV. The CDR3 contains 16 residues. CDR3 protein: CASSLGTTSSYNEQFF. CDR3 DNA sequence: TGTGCCAGCAGCTTAGGGACTACCAGCTCCTACAATGAGCAGTTCTTC.

This clonotype was seen many times. The genes are TRBV29-1 and TRBJ2-7; no clear D gene. Between the trimmed V and J ends, which lost 4 bases and 0 bases, there was a span of 7 bases. The CDR3 is 12 residues long. Germline V gives CDR1 SQVTM, CDR2 ANQGSEA. The CDR3 coding sequence is TGCAGCGTTGGATTTAGCTCCTACGAGCAGTACTTC. Protein: CSVGFSSYEQYF.

This clonotype has ten or more counts. The chain links TRBV7-2 to TRBJ2-2, with a weak D call TRBD2 (6 bases). The germline gives CDR1 SGHTA, CDR2 FQGNSA. The CDR3 extends over 15 amino acids. V lost 1 base to trimming and J lost 4 bases, with 10 bases between them. The CDR3 nucleotides are TGTGCCAGCAGCTTAGGCCGGGGAGGCACCGGGGAGCTGTTTTTT. This translates into CASSLGRGGTGELFF.

This chain connects TRBV20-1 to TRBJ2-1; 8 bases map to TRBD2. The germline V gene has CDR1 DFQATT and CDR2 SNEGSKA (reference sequence). The CDR3 loop spans 16 amino acids. The ends lost 6 bases at V and 7 bases at J; junction bases unmatched: 17. Here the CDR3 reads CSAGGLTSGRRNEQFF. Written as DNA, the CDR3 is TGCAGTGCGGGCGGGTTAACTAGCGGAAGAAGAAATGAGCAGTTCTTC.

This clonotype was observed at least ten times. J is TRBJ2-7 and V is TRBV30; TRBD1 might be the D (6 bases). Germline-derived CDR1 and CDR2 are GTSNPN and SVGIG (reference sequence). Trimming left V 0 bases short and J 3 bases short, with 12 bases between. The CDR3 runs to 14 residues. CDR3 in amino acids: CAWSVGGLSYEQYF. The CDR3 coding sequence is TGTGCCTGGAGTGTTGGGGGCTTGAGCTACGAGCAGTACTTC.

This chain uses TRBV24-1 with TRBJ2-6, with no clear D. Per the germline V gene, CDR1 is KGHDR and CDR2 is SFDVKD. The CDR3 is made up of 16 amino acids. V was pared by 3 bases and J by 2 bases, with 10 bases between. CDR3 sequence reads: CATSDQTAAGANVLTF. The CDR3 DNA reads as TGTGCCACCAGTGATCAGACGGCGGCTGGGGCCAACGTCCTGACTTTC.

As regards this clonotype: One junction end does not reproduce the germline sequence, and a read error may be involved. The chain employs TRBV11-2 and TRBJ2-7; 7 positions agree with TRBD1. This CDR3 comprises 14 residues. Germline CDR1 is SGHAT and CDR2 is FQNNGV. The CDR3 DNA sequence: TGCGCCAGCAGCCAACCTAACAGGGGCTACGAGCAGTACTTC. Its protein is CASSQPNRGYEQYF.

This rearrangement joins TRBV7-2 to TRBJ2-7, with 8 nucleotides matching TRBD2. Trimming cost V 5 bases and J 4 bases; bases outside gene matches: 7. Germline loops: CDR1 SGHTA, CDR2 FQGNSA. This CDR3 has 14 amino acids. The CDR3 nucleotides are TGTGCCAGCAGCCGAAGCGGGAGTCGGTACGAGCAGTACTTC. Residues: CASSRSGSRYEQYF.

This clonotype has a count of ten or more. This rearrangement joins TRBV5-1 to TRBJ2-7; TRBD2 agrees at 9 bases. Germline CDR1 is SGHRS and CDR2 is YFSETQ. Trimming removed 4 bases from V and 6 bases from J; junction bases left unmatched: 8. The CDR3 consists of 14 residues. The CDR3 DNA is TGCGCCAGCAGCGGGCTGGCTAGCGGGATCGAGCAGTACTTC. This gives the protein CASSGLASGIEQYF.